This T cell receptor beta chain stems from a study of cytomegalovirus exposure and HLA in healthy donors. 60 Vbeta and 13 Jbeta primers were used in PCR. Method: immunoSEQ multiplex PCR; TCRdb's copy keeps in-frame clones and lacks some. The sample has more than 45,000 clones, and its top ten clones hold roughly an eighth. The clonotype comes from a woman in her sixties in good health and CMV-seropositive. The sample comprised PBMCs.

In DNA, the CDR3 is TGTGCCAGTAAGACAGGGGTTAACATGAACACTGAAGCTTTCTTT. This codes for CASKTGVNMNTEAFF. The chain links TRBV19 to TRBJ1-1; TRBD1 aligns across 8 bases. V dropped 7 bases and J dropped 0; count of bases not matched to a gene: 7. The germline V gene encodes CDR1 LNHDA and CDR2 SQIVND (reference sequence). The CDR3 consists of 15 residues.